What follows are 20 T cell receptor beta chains derived from one specimen sequenced in a study of memory CD4+ T cells and cytomegalovirus serostatus. Sequencing was performed with immunoSEQ multiplex PCR; in TCRdb, only in-frame clones are kept and a portion is missing. The sample contains 45,000 to 55,000 clones, approximately 78% of which appear only once. Single viable CD3+CD4+CD8-CD45RO+ cells were sorted as the memory CD4+ T cells. The sample taken for sequencing was memory CD4+ T cells from blood. All receptors come from an adult in good health and CMV-seronegative.

The chain links TRBV15 to TRBJ2-5, with TRBD2 as a possible D gene (6 bases). V was pared by 5 bases and J by 5 bases, with 21 bases between. Germline V CDR1 and CDR2: LNHNV, YYDKDF (reference sequence). The CDR3 covers 16 residues. In nucleotides, the CDR3 is TGTGCCACCAGCCCCGGGGGAGGCAGCCGAGGGGAGACCCAGTACTTC. Its protein is CATSPGGGSRGETQYF.

The chain is built from TRBV7-9 and TRBJ1-2; 8 nucleotides align to TRBD1. V gave up 5 bases and J gave up 2 bases; unmatched junction bases: 10. This CDR3 contains 16 residues. The germline V gene has CDR1 SEHNR and CDR2 FQNEAQ (reference sequence). This CDR3 is CASSGYRGLGNYGYTF. CDR3 nucleotide sequence: TGTGCCAGCAGCGGCTACAGGGGGTTAGGAAACTATGGCTACACCTTC. Together with reference TRBV7-9 and TRBJ1-2, the CDR3 gives the full variable domain: DTGVSQNPRHKITKRGQNVTFRCDPISEHNRLYWYRQTLGQGPEFLTYFQNEAQLEKSRLLSDRFSAERPKGSFSTLEIQRTEQGDSAMYLCASSGYRGLGNYGYTFGSGTRLTVV.

CDR3 DNA sequence: TGTGCCAGTAGCCCTCTGGCGGCTAGCGGCACAGATACGCAGTATTTT. It translates to CASSPLAASGTDTQYF. V usage is TRBV19 and J usage is TRBJ2-3, with D tentatively TRBD2 (6 bases). Germline V lookup: CDR1 LNHDA, CDR2 SQIVND (reference sequence). Trimming stripped 6 bases from V and 1 base from J, with 17 bases between. The CDR3 contains 16 residues.

This clone appeared a few times. V usage is TRBV9 and J usage is TRBJ2-1; TRBD2 matches 11 bases. The V gene's germline CDR1 is SGDLS and CDR2 YYNGEE. V trimming: 4 bases; J trimming: 8 bases; junction bases outside the gene matches: 5. The CDR3 is 14 residues long. CDR3 sequence: CASSPGLAAYEQFF. DNA for the CDR3: TGTGCCAGCAGCCCGGGACTAGCGGCCTATGAGCAGTTCTTC.

The chain carries TRBV5-4 and TRBJ2-3; 8 nucleotides agree with TRBD2. The V and J ends lost 4 bases and 3 bases, in that order; junction bases with no gene match: 13. Germline V CDR1 and CDR2: SGHNT, YYREEE (reference sequence). This CDR3 contains 17 residues. The CDR3, as DNA: TGTGCCAGCAGCCCCGGAGGTAGCGGGAAGCAAACAGATACGCAGTATTTT. Its protein is CASSPGGSGKQTDTQYF.

This clone occurred a few times. This chain links TRBV19 with TRBJ2-1; D gene unclear. This CDR3 spans 13 amino acids. Trimming cost V 9 bases and J 0 bases, with 9 bases left between them. CDR1 LNHDA and CDR2 SQIVND come from the germline V gene (reference sequence). In nucleotides, the CDR3 is TGTGCCAGCAAGCGTAGCTCCTACAATGAGCAGTTCTTC. Its translation: CASKRSSYNEQFF.

In this sample, this clone turned up once. Other DNA sequences in this sample translate to the same CDR3. This chain uses TRBV18 with TRBJ2-7; perhaps TRBD1 as D (5 bases). V lost 2 bases to trimming and J lost 5 bases, with 7 bases between them. From germline, CDR1 is KGHSH and CDR2 LQKENI. The CDR3 is 12 amino acids. In nucleotides, the CDR3 is TGTGCCAGCTCACCATTAGGGGACGAGCAGTACTTC. Encoded protein: CASSPLGDEQYF.

CDR3 protein: CASSLTGEEIYEQYF. The CDR3 DNA follows: TGCGCCAGCAGCTTAACCGGGGAGGAGATCTACGAGCAGTACTTC. This chain uses TRBV5-1 with TRBJ2-7, with D possibly TRBD2 on 6 matching bases. The V end was cut by 2 bases, the J end by 3 bases, with 15 bases between. The CDR3 contains 15 residues. The germline V gene has CDR1 SGHRS and CDR2 YFSETQ.

The chain has TRBV5-8 and TRBJ1-2; D is undetermined. The V end lost 4 bases, the J end lost 6 bases, and 19 bases lay between the germline ends. This CDR3 has 15 amino acids. Germline values: CDR1 SGHTS, CDR2 YDEGEE. The CDR3: CASSASGAGSHGYTF. CDR3 DNA sequence: TGTGCCAGCAGCGCCTCGGGTGCCGGCTCTCATGGCTACACCTTC. Full variable domain (remainder filled in from reference TRBV5-8 and TRBJ1-2): EAGVTQSPTHLIKTRGQQATLRCSPISGHTSVYWYQQALGLGLQFLLWYDEGEERNRGNFPPRFSGRQFPNYSSELNVNALELEDSALYLCASSASGAGSHGYTFGSGTRLTVV.

The chain has TRBV11-2 and TRBJ1-4, with 7 bases lining up with TRBD1. In germline, CDR1 is SGHAT, CDR2 FQNNGV. This CDR3 has 15 amino acids. V was clipped by 1 base and J by 7 bases; unmatched bases: 6. The CDR3 here is CASSLGQGWGEKLFF. CDR3 nucleotides: TGTGCCAGCAGCTTAGGACAGGGCTGGGGTGAAAAACTGTTTTTT.

The count of this clone is one. The chain has TRBV9 and TRBJ2-1; tentatively, D is TRBD2 (5 bases). Germline V gene data show CDR1 as SGDLS and CDR2 as YYNGEE. The V gene lost 2 bases and the J gene lost 3 bases, with 9 bases spanning the gap. The CDR3 has 14 amino acids. The CDR3 DNA reads TGTGCCAGCAGCGTCACCGGAGGCTACAATGAGCAGTTCTTC. It encodes CASSVTGGYNEQFF.

The V and J genes are TRBV29-1 and TRBJ1-2; a possible D gene is TRBD1 (6 bases). The germline gives CDR1 SQVTM, CDR2 ANQGSEA. V was pared by 3 bases and J by 4 bases, with 12 bases between. This CDR3 spans 13 amino acids. CDR3: CSVDIQGLYGYTF. The CDR3 DNA follows: TGCAGCGTTGATATACAGGGCCTCTATGGCTACACCTTC.

The rearrangement joins TRBV6-6 to TRBJ2-3; 9 bases fit TRBD1. This CDR3 contains 14 residues. V lost 6 bases to trimming and J lost 6 bases; unmatched junction nucleotides: 7. CDR1 is MNHNY and CDR2 is SVGAGI in the germline V gene (reference sequence). The CDR3 protein is CASREGQGPDTQYF. The DNA for the CDR3 is TGTGCCAGCAGGGAAGGACAGGGGCCCGATACGCAGTATTTT.

V and J are TRBV30 and TRBJ1-2; the D gene is possibly TRBD1 (5 bases). The CDR3 is 13 residues long. CDR1 is GTSNPN and CDR2 is SVGIG in the germline V gene (reference sequence). Trimming shortened V by 0 bases and J by 7 bases, and 12 bases separated the two germline ends. CDR3 sequence (DNA): TGTGCCTGGAGTGTAGGGGCACGCCGTGGCTACACCTTC. Translating it yields CAWSVGARRGYTF.

The chain joins TRBV6-1 to TRBJ1-4; possibly TRBD1 for D (6 bases). CDR3 length: 16 residues. Germline CDR1 and CDR2: MNHNS and SASEGT. The V gene lost 4 bases and the J gene lost 7 bases, with 19 bases spanning the gap. The CDR3 DNA follows: TGTGCCAGCAGTGGTTCACAGGGACGGTTTGGTGAAAAACTGTTTTTT. It specifies CASSGSQGRFGEKLFF.

V and J are TRBV27 and TRBJ1-5; 8 nucleotides line up with TRBD1. V was pared by 10 bases and J by 5 bases, with 13 bases of the junction left unmatched. Germline V gene lookup returns CDR1 MNHEY and CDR2 SMNVEV (reference sequence). There are 15 residues in the CDR3. In DNA form, the CDR3 reads TGTGCCAACACCTCTCGGCAGGGGGCCTATCAGCCCCAGCATTTT. Its protein is CANTSRQGAYQPQHF.

Notes on this clone: Distinct nucleotide sequences in the sample also encode this CDR3. The chain uses TRBV10-1 and TRBJ2-2; D is ambiguous. The CDR3 covers 13 residues. CDR1 and CDR2 (germline): WNHNN, SYGVQD (reference sequence). V gave up 0 bases and J gave up 4 bases, with 3 bases separating them. The CDR3 here is CASSESATGELFF. CDR3 nucleotides: TGCGCCAGCAGTGAGTCGGCCACCGGGGAGCTGTTTTTT.

CDR3 region: CASSSWEGNQPQHF. DNA of the CDR3: TGTGCCAGCAGTTCTTGGGAGGGCAATCAGCCCCAGCATTTT. The chain is built from TRBV6-5 and TRBJ1-5; D is ambiguous. The V end was cut by 4 bases, the J end by 2 bases, with 9 bases between. CDR3 length equals 14 residues. Per germline, CDR1 MNHEY and CDR2 SVGAGI.

J is TRBJ1-2 and V is TRBV27, with a possible D match to TRBD1 (6 bases). CDR1 is MNHEY, CDR2 SMNVEV, per germline (reference sequence). This CDR3 is built from 12 residues. V lost 7 bases, J lost 8 bases, and 14 bases lay in between. DNA of the CDR3: TGTGCCAGCAAAACAGGGAAAGGAGGCTACACCTTC. It translates to CASKTGKGGYTF.

The chain recombines TRBV5-6 with TRBJ2-7; D perhaps matches TRBD1 (7 bases). Germline assignment: CDR1 SGHDT and CDR2 YYEEEE. The CDR3 loop spans 14 amino acids. The V end was cut by 0 bases, the J end by 5 bases, with 12 bases between. CDR3 in DNA: TGTGCCAGCAGCTTGGCCGGCAGGGGGGACGAGCAGTACTTC. Its translation is CASSLAGRGDEQYF. The full variable domain, rest sourced from reference TRBV5-6 and TRBJ2-7, is DAGVTQSPTHLIKTRGQQVTLRCSPKSGHDTVSWYQQALGQGPQFIFQYYEEEERQRGNFPDRFSGHQFPNYSSELNVNALLLGDSALYLCASSLAGRGDEQYFGPGTRLTVT.